This passage covers 22 T cell receptor beta chains from one sample sequenced in a study of cytomegalovirus exposure and HLA in healthy donors (dated by TCRdb to about 2017). The library relied on the immunoSEQ multiplex PCR assay. The multiplex PCR relied on a mix of 60 forward primers for TCR Vbeta segments and 13 reverse primers for TCR Jbeta segments. Sourced from immuneACCESS, this table was stored by TCRdb with only in-frame sequences that have V and J called. A share of the clones is absent; for the studies checked, an unresolved V gene accounts for under half, and the remainder has no known explanation. The sample table holds 150,000 or so clones, of which 60% to 85% were seen once. The top ten clonotypes cover 3% of the sample. Specimen: PBMCs. These TCRs come from a man aged 35 to 55 in good health and CMV-seropositive.

In DNA, the CDR3 is TGCGCCAGCAGCCCCGACCTTGATGGACTAGCGGTCAATGAGCAGTTCTTC. This translates into CASSPDLDGLAVNEQFF. V usage is TRBV5-1 and J usage is TRBJ2-1; TRBD2 aligns across 10 bases. The CDR3 totals 17 residues. Trimming removed 4 bases from V and 6 bases from J; junction bases left unmatched: 13. Germline lookup yields CDR1 SGHRS and CDR2 YFSETQ.

Worth noting for this clone: A much larger clone lies one base from this, so it may be a read error. The J gene is TRBJ2-4, the V gene TRBV14; TRBD2 matches at 7 bases. V lost 4 bases and J lost 0; bases outside the gene matches: 0. CDR1 is SGHDN, CDR2 FVKESK, per germline. The CDR3 has 14 residues. The chain's CDR3 is CASSLAGAKNIQYF. The CDR3 DNA reads TGTGCCAGCAGCCTAGCGGGAGCCAAAAACATTCAGTACTTC.

The chain carries TRBV27 and TRBJ1-1; no definite D call. The CDR3 spans 14 residues. CDR1 is MNHEY, CDR2 SMNVEV, per germline (reference sequence). Trimming removed 3 bases at V and 6 bases at J, with 14 bases between. CDR3 sequence (DNA): TGTGCCAGCAGTTTTGGAGCCAGCGGATCTGAAGCTTTCTTT. As protein: CASSFGASGSEAFF.

The chain links TRBV28 to TRBJ1-5, with 9 nucleotides matching TRBD1. J was trimmed by 2 bases and V by 4 bases; bases with no gene match: 3. Per the germline V gene, CDR1 is MDHEN and CDR2 is SYDVKM. The length of the CDR3 is 15 residues. The CDR3, as DNA: TGTGCCAGCAGTTGGGGACAGGGACGCAATCAGCCCCAGCATTTT. Translation: CASSWGQGRNQPQHF.

The J gene is TRBJ2-3, the V gene TRBV5-4; 15 bases are shared with TRBD2. The V gene's germline CDR1 is SGHNT and CDR2 YYREEE (reference sequence). The V gene end was trimmed by 4 bases and the J gene end by 4 bases; junction bases not matched to a gene: 4. The CDR3 loop spans 16 amino acids. CDR3: CASSPGTSGRSDTQYF. The CDR3, as DNA: TGTGCCAGCAGCCCGGGGACTAGCGGGAGGTCAGATACGCAGTATTTT.

This clone turned up a few times. This rearrangement joins TRBV5-6 to TRBJ1-3; possible D gene TRBD1, 5 bases. There are 15 residues in the CDR3. Trimming removed 2 bases from V and 0 bases from J, with 9 bases in between. Germline V gene sequence: CDR1 SGHDT, CDR2 YYEEEE. The CDR3 here is CASSFMQGSGNTIYF. Written as DNA, the CDR3 is TGTGCCAGCAGCTTCATGCAGGGCTCTGGAAACACCATATATTTT.

The chain employs TRBV5-8 and TRBJ2-1; 12 nucleotides match TRBD2. V was clipped by 4 bases and J by 5 bases; unmatched bases: 7. This CDR3 has 16 amino acids. Germline V gene data show CDR1 as SGHTS and CDR2 as YDEGEE. CDR3 in DNA: TGTGCCAGCAGCCCCTGGACTAGCGGGAAAAACAATGAGCAGTTCTTC. Protein sequence: CASSPWTSGKNNEQFF.

As DNA, the CDR3 is TGTGCCAGCAGTAAACAAGGGGGCACTGAAGCTTTCTTT. Translating it yields CASSKQGGTEAFF. The rearrangement joins TRBV2 to TRBJ1-1, with a weak D call TRBD1 (6 bases). The germline V gene encodes CDR1 SNHLY and CDR2 FYNNEI. V lost 5 bases and J 4 bases, leaving 11 bases between the germline ends. This CDR3 comprises 13 residues.

This clone occurred a few times. V and J are TRBV6-5 and TRBJ1-4; D ambiguous. V lost 0 bases to trimming and J lost 2 bases, with 7 bases between them. The CDR3 contains 15 residues. CDR1 MNHEY and CDR2 SVGAGI come from the germline V gene. The CDR3 protein is CASSYSGRTNEKLFF. In DNA, the CDR3 is TGTGCCAGCAGTTACTCGGGGAGGACTAATGAAAAACTGTTTTTT.

The sample holds one count of this clone. The rearrangement uses TRBV6-1 and TRBJ2-7; 7 bases map to TRBD1. Germline trimming cut 4 bases from V and 2 bases from J; bases unmatched to any gene: 8. Per the germline V gene, CDR1 is MNHNS and CDR2 is SASEGT. CDR3 length: 15 amino acids. In DNA, the CDR3 is TGTGCCAGCAGTGTTTGGACAGGAGCCCCCTACGAGCAGTACTTC. It specifies CASSVWTGAPYEQYF.

The chain employs TRBV6-1 and TRBJ2-5; D unclear. The CDR3 is made up of 13 amino acids. Germline V gene data show CDR1 as MNHNS and CDR2 as SASEGT. Trimming removed 6 bases at V and 4 bases at J, with 12 bases between. CDR3 sequence reads: CASSATYRETQYF. The DNA for the CDR3 is TGTGCCAGCAGCGCTACGTACAGAGAGACCCAGTACTTC.

The chain uses TRBV6-1 and TRBJ1-1; D uncertain. CDR1 is MNHNS, CDR2 SASEGT, per germline. Trimming left V 7 bases short and J 1 base short, with 10 bases between. The CDR3 has 13 residues. In DNA, the CDR3 is TGTGCCAGCATCTTGTGGGCGAACACTGAAGCTTTCTTT. This gives the protein CASILWANTEAFF.

The chain links TRBV19 to TRBJ2-1; maybe TRBD1 (5 bases). Trimming removed 7 bases from V and 2 bases from J, with 12 bases in between. CDR3 length equals 14 residues. The V gene's germline CDR1 is LNHDA and CDR2 SQIVND (reference sequence). Here the CDR3 reads CASTGQSAYNEQFF. CDR3 in DNA: TGTGCCAGTACAGGGCAATCCGCCTACAATGAGCAGTTCTTC.

The V gene is TRBV30, the J gene TRBJ1-6; D is possibly TRBD1 (6 bases). Germline lookup yields CDR1 GTSNPN and CDR2 SVGIG (reference sequence). Trimming pared 0 bases from V and 7 bases from J, leaving 7 bases between. This CDR3 has 13 residues. The CDR3 loop reads CAWSVQGNSPLHF. The CDR3 DNA is TGTGCCTGGAGTGTACAGGGCAATTCACCCCTCCACTTT.

This clone was detected once. The chain uses TRBV6-5 and TRBJ2-1; 8 bases map to TRBD2. The CDR3 spans 15 residues. V was pared by 5 bases and J by 2 bases, with 5 bases of the junction left unmatched. Per the germline V gene, CDR1 is MNHEY and CDR2 is SVGAGI. The CDR3 reads CASSPSGSAYNEQFF. CDR3 sequence (DNA): TGTGCCAGCAGTCCCAGCGGGAGCGCCTACAATGAGCAGTTCTTC.

This clone was detected a few times. This sequence joins TRBV6-1 and TRBJ1-2, with 11 bases identical to TRBD1. The junction had 10 bases not matched to a gene; V was cut back by 5 bases and J by 8 bases. Germline lookup yields CDR1 MNHNS and CDR2 SASEGT. The CDR3 is made up of 15 amino acids. CDR3 in DNA: TGTGCCAGCAGTTCCAAAAGGACAGGGGGCGCGGGCTACACCTTC. It translates to CASSSKRTGGAGYTF.

Worth noting for this clone: One end of the junction is discordant with germline, which a read error may explain. This chain links TRBV11-3 with TRBJ2-7; D remains ambiguous. This CDR3 is 13 amino acids long. Per the germline V gene, CDR1 is SGHNT and CDR2 is YENEEA. The CDR3 region has the DNA TGTGCCAGCAGCCTAGACAATTTCCACGAGCAGTACTTC. Protein product: CASSLDNFHEQYF.

The V call is TRBV10-2, the J call TRBJ2-3; D unresolved. Trimming removed 0 bases at V and 6 bases at J, with 10 bases between. The germline gives CDR1 WSHSY, CDR2 SAAADI. The CDR3 runs to 14 residues. Written as DNA, the CDR3 is TGCGCCAGCAGTGAGTCGCGTAATGTTGATACGCAGTATTTT. Amino acids: CASSESRNVDTQYF.

The chain has TRBV4-1 and TRBJ1-2; D not resolved. With 1 base removed from V and 7 bases from J, the gap between germline ends came to 10 bases. CDR3 length: 13 residues. Germline CDR1 is MGHRA and CDR2 is YSYEKL. In DNA, the CDR3 is TGCGCCAGCAGCCAAGGAGGAGGGATTGGCTACACCTTC. This gives the protein CASSQGGGIGYTF.

V is TRBV13 and J is TRBJ2-7; D is unclear. The CDR3 is 13 amino acids. Looked up from germline, CDR1 is PRHDT and CDR2 is FYEKMQ (reference sequence). Trimming removed 5 bases at V and 0 bases at J, with 8 bases between. For the CDR3, the DNA is TGTGCCAGCAGCCCGAGGTCCTCCTACGAGCAGTACTTC. Residues: CASSPRSSYEQYF.

The chain carries TRBV29-1 and TRBJ1-1, with D possibly matching TRBD1 (6 bases). This CDR3 is built from 13 residues. Germline-derived CDR1 and CDR2 are SQVTM and ANQGSEA. Trimming left V 7 bases short and J 0 bases short, with 12 bases between. CDR3 in DNA: TGCAGCGCTGAGACAGGCCTGAACACTGAAGCTTTCTTT. This translates into CSAETGLNTEAFF.

This clone showed up just once. The chain carries TRBV5-1 and TRBJ2-1; TRBD2 is a possible D gene (7 bases). Germline assignment: CDR1 SGHRS and CDR2 YFSETQ. The CDR3 sequence is 16 residues long. V dropped 5 bases and J dropped 0 bases, with 15 bases sitting between them. CDR3 nucleotide sequence: TGCGCCAGCAGTATTGGGGGGGGCACCTCCTACAATGAGCAGTTCTTC. Encoded protein: CASSIGGGTSYNEQFF.